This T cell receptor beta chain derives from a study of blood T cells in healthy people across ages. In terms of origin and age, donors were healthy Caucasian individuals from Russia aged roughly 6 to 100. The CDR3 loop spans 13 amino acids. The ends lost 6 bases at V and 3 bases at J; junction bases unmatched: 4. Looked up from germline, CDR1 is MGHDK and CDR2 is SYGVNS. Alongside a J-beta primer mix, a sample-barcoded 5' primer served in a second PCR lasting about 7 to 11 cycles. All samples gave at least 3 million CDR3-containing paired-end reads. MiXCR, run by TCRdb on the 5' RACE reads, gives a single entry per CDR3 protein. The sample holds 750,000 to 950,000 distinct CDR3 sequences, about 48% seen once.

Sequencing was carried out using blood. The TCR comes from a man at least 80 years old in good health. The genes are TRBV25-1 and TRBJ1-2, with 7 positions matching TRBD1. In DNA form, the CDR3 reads TGTGCCAGCAGGGAGCAGGGGGACTATGGCTACACCTTC. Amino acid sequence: CASREQGDYGYTF.